This entry concerns a single T cell receptor beta chain. Which antigen it targets is not known. Per-base qualities were not stored, and no clone one base away is much larger. Whole blood was collected in K2EDTA tubes by collaborating institutions according to the institutions' own protocols. For TCRbeta analysis, collaborator samples were shipped as frozen whole blood, as isolated PBMCs, or as DNA extracted from either sample type. TCRbeta CDR3 regions were amplified from genomic DNA by means of the immunoSEQ Assay, a bias-controlled multiplex PCR. In the original analysis: Within the assay, amplification of reference gene primers was used to estimate how many nucleated cells each sample contained. To quantify the absolute abundance of each unique TCRbeta CDR3 rearrangement, sequence reads were collapsed and filtered. For each sample, productive Simpson clonality was calculated by taking the square root of Simpson's diversity index across productive rearrangements. TCRdb re-hosts the immuneACCESS table, in-frame sequences only. Its copies lack some clones; in the studies checked, an unresolved V gene accounts for under half of them, and the cause for the rest is not known. V and J calls and clone size are those listed in that table; D and trimming were worked out from the DNA. The sample table lists roughly 50,000 clones, 87% of them with a count of one. The top ten constitute approximately 15% of the sample.

The sample belongs to a study of blood T cell repertoires in COVID-19 (dated by TCRdb to 2018 to 2020). Context from the whole study: The collaborator samples originated in the United States, Italy and Spain and spanned the acute and convalescent phases of COVID-19. The material from the prospective study consisted of cDNA or gDNA derived from T cells, B-cell-depleted T cells, or PBMCs. Subjects who had been exposed to COVID-19, were actively infected with it, or had recovered from it provided the deeply sampled blood TCRbeta repertoires that made up the dataset. A freely available public database, intended as a resource for researchers studying the immune response to SARS-CoV-2, is where the repertoires were released. The samples were drawn from two sources: the first 160 participants of the ongoing ImmuneRACE study, and 950 to 1,500 subjects contributed by 6 global collaborators. A de-identified subject ID, COVID-19 status, age in years and sex were almost always included in the sample metadata. Where HLA class I and class II types were available, the types were taken from metadata supplied by the sample provider, not from assay-based typing. Broader findings and caveats from the paper: The amount of clinical and demographic metadata varied by source and participant and was provided uncurated.

This TCR derives from a human donor with active COVID-19. The donor label of this sample is uncertain. Sequencing input: peripheral blood.

The nucleotide sequence is given as TGTGCCAGTAGTATTTTTGGCGGAACAGGGCGTATGAACACTGAAGCTTTCTTT. Protein translation: CASSIFGGTGRMNTEAFF. This chain is built from TRBV19 and TRBJ1-1; a tentative D call is TRBD1 (6 bases match). The CDR3 spans 18 residues, from the cysteine through the phenylalanine. This entry keeps only the CDR3 DNA: 54 bases, framed from base 1. As encoded in the germline V gene (reference sequence), CDR1 is LNHDA while CDR2 is SQIVND. Cut back by 3 bases and 0 bases, the V and J ends lie 20 bases apart.